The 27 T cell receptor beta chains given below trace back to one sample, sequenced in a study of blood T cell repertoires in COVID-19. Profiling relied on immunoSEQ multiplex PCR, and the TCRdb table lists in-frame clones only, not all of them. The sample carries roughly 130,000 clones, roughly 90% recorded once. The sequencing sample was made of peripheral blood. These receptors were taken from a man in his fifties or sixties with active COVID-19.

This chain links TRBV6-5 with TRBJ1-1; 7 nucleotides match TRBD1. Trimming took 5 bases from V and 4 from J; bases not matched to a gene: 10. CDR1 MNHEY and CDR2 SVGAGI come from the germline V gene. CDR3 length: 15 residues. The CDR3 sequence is CASSTRDSLGTEAFF. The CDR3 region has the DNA TGTGCCAGCAGTACTCGGGACAGCTTGGGCACTGAAGCTTTCTTT.

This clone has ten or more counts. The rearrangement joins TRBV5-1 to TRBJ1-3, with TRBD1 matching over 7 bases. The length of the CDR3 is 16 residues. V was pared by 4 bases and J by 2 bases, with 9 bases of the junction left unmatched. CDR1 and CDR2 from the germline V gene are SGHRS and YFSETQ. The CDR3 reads CASSRSGQDAGNTIYF. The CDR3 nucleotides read TGCGCCAGCAGCCGAAGTGGACAGGACGCTGGAAACACCATATATTTT.

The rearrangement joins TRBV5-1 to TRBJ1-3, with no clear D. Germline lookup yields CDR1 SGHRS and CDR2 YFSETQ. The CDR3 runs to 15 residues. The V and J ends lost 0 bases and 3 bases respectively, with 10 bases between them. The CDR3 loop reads CASSLGSGDGNTIYF. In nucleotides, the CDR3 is TGCGCCAGCAGCTTGGGGTCGGGAGATGGAAACACCATATATTTT. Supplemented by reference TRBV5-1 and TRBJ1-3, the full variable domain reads KAGVTQTPRYLIKTRGQQVTLSCSPISGHRSVSWYQQTPGQGLQFLFEYFSETQRNKGNFPGRFSGRQFSNSRSEMNVSTLELGDSALYLCASSLGSGDGNTIYFGEGSWLTVV.

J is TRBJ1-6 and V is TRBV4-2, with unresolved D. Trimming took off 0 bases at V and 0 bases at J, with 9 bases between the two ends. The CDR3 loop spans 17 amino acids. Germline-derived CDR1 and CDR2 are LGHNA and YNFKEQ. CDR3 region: CASSQEQVFSYNSPLHF. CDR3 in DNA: TGTGCCAGCAGCCAAGAGCAGGTGTTCTCCTATAATTCACCCCTCCACTTT.

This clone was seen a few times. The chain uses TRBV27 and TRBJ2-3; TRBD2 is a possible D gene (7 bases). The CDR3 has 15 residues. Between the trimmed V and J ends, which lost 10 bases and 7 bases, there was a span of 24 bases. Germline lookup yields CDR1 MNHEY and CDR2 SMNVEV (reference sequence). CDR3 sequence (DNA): TGTGCCACCCGGGGAGGGGGTGAAGTGGCTCATACGCAGTATTTT. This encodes CATRGGGEVAHTQYF.

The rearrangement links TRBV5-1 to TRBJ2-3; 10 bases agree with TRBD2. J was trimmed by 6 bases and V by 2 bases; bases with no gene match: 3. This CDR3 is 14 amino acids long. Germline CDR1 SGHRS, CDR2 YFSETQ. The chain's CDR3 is CASSFTSGEDTQYF. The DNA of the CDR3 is TGCGCCAGCAGCTTCACTAGCGGGGAGGATACGCAGTATTTT.

Here the CDR3 reads CASGILSGGDNEQFF. The CDR3 nucleotides are TGTGCCAGCGGGATTTTGAGCGGGGGAGACAATGAGCAGTTCTTC. This sequence joins TRBV11-1 and TRBJ2-1, with 8 bases aligning to TRBD2. The CDR3 runs to 15 residues. The V gene's germline CDR1 is SGHAT and CDR2 FQDESV (reference sequence). Germline trimming cut 8 bases from V and 5 bases from J; bases unmatched to any gene: 11.

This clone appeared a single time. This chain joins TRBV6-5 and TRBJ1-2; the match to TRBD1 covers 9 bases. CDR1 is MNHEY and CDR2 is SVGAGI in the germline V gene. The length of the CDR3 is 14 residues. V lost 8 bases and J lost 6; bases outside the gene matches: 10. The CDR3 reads CASDPGQGRNGYTF. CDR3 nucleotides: TGTGCCAGCGACCCGGGACAGGGTCGGAATGGCTACACCTTC.

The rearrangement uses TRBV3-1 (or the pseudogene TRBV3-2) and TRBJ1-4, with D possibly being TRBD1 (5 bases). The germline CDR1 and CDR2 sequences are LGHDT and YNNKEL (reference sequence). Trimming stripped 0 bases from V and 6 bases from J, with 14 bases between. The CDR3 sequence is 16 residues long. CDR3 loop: CASSQDTTGDDEKLFF. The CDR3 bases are TGTGCCAGCAGCCAAGACACAACAGGTGACGATGAAAAACTGTTTTTT.

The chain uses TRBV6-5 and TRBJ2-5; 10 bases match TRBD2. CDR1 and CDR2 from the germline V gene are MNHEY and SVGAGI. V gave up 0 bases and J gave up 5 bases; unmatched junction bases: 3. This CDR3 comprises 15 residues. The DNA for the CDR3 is TGTGCCAGCAGTTACTCTAGCGGGAGGAGGGAGACCCAGTACTTC. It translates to CASSYSSGRRETQYF.

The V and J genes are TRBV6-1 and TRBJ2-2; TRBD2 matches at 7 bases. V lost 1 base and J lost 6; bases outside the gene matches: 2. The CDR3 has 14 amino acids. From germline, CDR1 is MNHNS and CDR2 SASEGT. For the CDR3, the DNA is TGTGCCAGCAGTGAAGTGGGAGGGCCCGGGGAGCTGTTTTTT. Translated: CASSEVGGPGELFF.

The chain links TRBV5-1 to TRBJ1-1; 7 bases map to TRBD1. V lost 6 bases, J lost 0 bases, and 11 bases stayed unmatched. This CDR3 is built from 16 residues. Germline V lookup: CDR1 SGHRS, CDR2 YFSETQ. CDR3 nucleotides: TGCGCCAGCATGGAGGGGGCAGGGGGAATGAACACTGAAGCTTTCTTT. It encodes CASMEGAGGMNTEAFF. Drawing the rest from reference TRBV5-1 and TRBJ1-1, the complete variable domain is KAGVTQTPRYLIKTRGQQVTLSCSPISGHRSVSWYQQTPGQGLQFLFEYFSETQRNKGNFPGRFSGRQFSNSRSEMNVSTLELGDSALYLCASMEGAGGMNTEAFFGQGTRLTVV.

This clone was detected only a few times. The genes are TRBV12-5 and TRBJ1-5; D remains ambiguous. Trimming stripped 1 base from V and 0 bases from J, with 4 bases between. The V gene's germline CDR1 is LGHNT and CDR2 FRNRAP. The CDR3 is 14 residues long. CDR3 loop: CASGLAHSNQPQHF. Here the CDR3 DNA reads TGTGCTAGTGGTTTGGCCCATAGCAATCAGCCCCAGCATTTT.

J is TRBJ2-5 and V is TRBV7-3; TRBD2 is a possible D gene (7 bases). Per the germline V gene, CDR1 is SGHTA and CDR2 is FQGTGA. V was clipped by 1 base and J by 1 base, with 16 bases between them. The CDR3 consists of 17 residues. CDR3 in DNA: TGTGCCAGCAGCTTAATGGGGGGGCTCGTCGTCCAAGAGACCCAGTACTTC. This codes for CASSLMGGLVVQETQYF.

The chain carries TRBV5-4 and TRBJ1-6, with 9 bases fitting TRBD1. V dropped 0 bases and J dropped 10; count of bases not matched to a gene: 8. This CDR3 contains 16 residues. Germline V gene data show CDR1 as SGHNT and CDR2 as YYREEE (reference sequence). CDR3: CASSLAEGTGSSPLHF. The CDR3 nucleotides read TGTGCCAGCAGCTTGGCCGAGGGGACAGGGTCGTCACCCCTCCACTTT.

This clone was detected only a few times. In nucleotides, the CDR3 is TGTGCCAGCAGGCCGCGGGAGAGCTCCTACAATGAGCAGTTCTTC. It specifies CASRPRESSYNEQFF. The genes are TRBV11-2 and TRBJ2-1; 7 nucleotides agree with TRBD2. J was trimmed by 0 bases and V by 6 bases; bases with no gene match: 5. Per germline, CDR1 SGHAT and CDR2 FQNNGV. This CDR3 comprises 15 residues.

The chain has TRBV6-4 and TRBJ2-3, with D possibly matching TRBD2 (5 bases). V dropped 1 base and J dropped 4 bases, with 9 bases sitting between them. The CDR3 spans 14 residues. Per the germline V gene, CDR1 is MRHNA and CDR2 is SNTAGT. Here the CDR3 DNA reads TGTGCCAGCAGTGACTTCGGGGAATCAGATACGCAGTATTTT. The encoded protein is CASSDFGESDTQYF.

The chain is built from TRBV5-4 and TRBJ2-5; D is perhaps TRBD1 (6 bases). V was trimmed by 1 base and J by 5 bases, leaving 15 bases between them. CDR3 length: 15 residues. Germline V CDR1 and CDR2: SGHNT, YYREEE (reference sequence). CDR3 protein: CASSLWAGAGETQYF. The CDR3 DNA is TGTGCCAGCAGCTTGTGGGCAGGGGCTGGGGAGACCCAGTACTTC.

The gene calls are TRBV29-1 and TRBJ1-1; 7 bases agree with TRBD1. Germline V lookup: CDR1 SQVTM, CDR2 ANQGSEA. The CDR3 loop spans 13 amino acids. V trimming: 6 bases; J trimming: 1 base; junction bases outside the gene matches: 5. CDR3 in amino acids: CSVHGTANTEAFF. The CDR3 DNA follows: TGCAGCGTGCACGGGACAGCGAACACTGAAGCTTTCTTT.

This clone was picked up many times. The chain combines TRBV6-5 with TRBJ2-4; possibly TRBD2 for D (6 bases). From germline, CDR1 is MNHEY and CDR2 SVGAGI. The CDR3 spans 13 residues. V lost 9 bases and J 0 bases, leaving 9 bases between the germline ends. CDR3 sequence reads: CASTGLAKNIQYF. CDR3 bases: TGTGCCAGTACGGGACTAGCCAAAAACATTCAGTACTTC.

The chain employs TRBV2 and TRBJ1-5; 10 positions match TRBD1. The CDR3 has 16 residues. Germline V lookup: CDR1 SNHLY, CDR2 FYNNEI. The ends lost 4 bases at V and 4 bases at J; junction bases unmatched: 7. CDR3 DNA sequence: TGTGCCAGCAGTGGTCCTGGGACAGGGGTAAATCAGCCCCAGCATTTT. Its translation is CASSGPGTGVNQPQHF. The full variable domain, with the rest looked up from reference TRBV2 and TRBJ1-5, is EPEVTQTPSHQVTQMGQEVILRCVPISNHLYFYWYRQILGQKVEFLVSFYNNEISEKSEIFDDQFSVERPDGSNFTLKIRSTKLEDSAMYFCASSGPGTGVNQPQHFGDGTRLSIL.

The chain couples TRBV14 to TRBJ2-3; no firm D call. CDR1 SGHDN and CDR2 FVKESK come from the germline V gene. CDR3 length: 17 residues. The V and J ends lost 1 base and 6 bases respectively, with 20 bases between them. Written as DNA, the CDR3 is TGTGCCAGCAGCCAAGTCCTATCTTCTGGGCGCAGGGATACGCAGTATTTT. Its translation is CASSQVLSSGRRDTQYF. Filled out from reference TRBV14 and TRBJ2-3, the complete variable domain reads EAGVTQFPSHSVIEKGQTVTLRCDPISGHDNLYWYRRVMGKEIKFLLHFVKESKQDESGMPNNRFLAERTGGTYSTLKVQPAELEDSGVYFCASSQVLSSGRRDTQYFGPGTRLTVL.

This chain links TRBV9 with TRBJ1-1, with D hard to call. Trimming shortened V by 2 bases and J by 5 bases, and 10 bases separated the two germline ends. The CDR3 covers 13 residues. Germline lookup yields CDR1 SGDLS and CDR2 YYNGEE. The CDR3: CASSVGVVTEAFF. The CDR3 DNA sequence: TGTGCCAGCAGCGTCGGGGTAGTGACTGAAGCTTTCTTT.

The CDR3 nucleotides are TGTGCCAGCAGGTCAGGGGGCGCTGGGGCCAACGTCCTGACTTTC. Translated, it gives CASRSGGAGANVLTF. V is TRBV6-5 and J is TRBJ2-6, with 8 bases matching TRBD1. CDR3 length: 15 amino acids. Germline CDR1 MNHEY, CDR2 SVGAGI. V was clipped by 6 bases and J by 2 bases; unmatched bases: 3.

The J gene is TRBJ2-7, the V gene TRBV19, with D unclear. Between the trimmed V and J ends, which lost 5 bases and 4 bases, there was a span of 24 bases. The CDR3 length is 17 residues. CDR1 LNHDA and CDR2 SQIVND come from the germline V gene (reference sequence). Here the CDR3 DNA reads TGTGCCAGTAGTCTTTCCATTGGAACAGATATCAATTACGAGCAGTACTTC. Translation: CASSLSIGTDINYEQYF. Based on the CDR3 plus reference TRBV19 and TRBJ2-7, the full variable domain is DGGITQSPKYLFRKEGQNVTLSCEQNLNHDAMYWYRQDPGQGLRLIYYSQIVNDFQKGDIAEGYSVSREKKESFPLTVTSAQKNPTAFYLCASSLSIGTDINYEQYFGPGTRLTVT.

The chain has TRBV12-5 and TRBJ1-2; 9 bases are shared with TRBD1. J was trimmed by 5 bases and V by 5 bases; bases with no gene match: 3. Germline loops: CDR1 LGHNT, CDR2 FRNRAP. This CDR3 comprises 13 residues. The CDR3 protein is CASGPGTGYGYTF. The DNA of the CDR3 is TGTGCTAGTGGTCCCGGGACAGGGTATGGCTACACCTTC.

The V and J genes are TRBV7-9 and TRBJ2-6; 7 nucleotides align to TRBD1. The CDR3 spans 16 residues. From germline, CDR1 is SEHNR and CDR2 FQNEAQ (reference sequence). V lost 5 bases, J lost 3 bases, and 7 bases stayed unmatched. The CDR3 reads CASSQSQGVGANVLTF. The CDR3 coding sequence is TGTGCCAGCAGCCAATCCCAGGGGGTTGGGGCCAACGTCCTGACTTTC.